This T cell receptor (beta chain) was observed in a study of T cell repertoires in cytomegalovirus infection. Study context: The public TCR beta signatures pointed to both CMV infection and matching HLA type. Study-wide findings and caveats: Individuals carrying CMV plus the relevant HLA were identified by cumulative frequency of public TCR beta families. Clonotypes of TCR beta that were HLA-C-restricted and CMV-specific dominated the ex vivo response.

MiXCR, applied by TCRdb to the reads, yields one record per CDR3 protein. The table shows roughly 230,000 distinct CDR3 sequences, with 22% occurring only once. Turning to this clonotype: Its specificity is not known. One junction end does not reproduce the germline sequence, and a read error may be involved.

The CDR3 contains 14 residues. CDR1 and CDR2 (germline): ENHRY, SYGVKD. Sequencing was performed on CD8+ T cells from PBMCs. This chain joins TRBV10-3 and TRBJ2-7, with 11 bases lining up with TRBD1. This TCR came from a human donor in good health (CMV status not recorded). Some clones in this sample may be carry-over from other donors' samples. The CDR3 sequence: CAIRPEGQGVSWHF. The CDR3 bases are TGTGCCATCAGACCCGAGGGACAGGGGGTGAGTTGGCACTTC.